The 27 T cell receptor beta chains in this list originate from one sample, sequenced in a study of cytomegalovirus exposure and HLA in healthy donors. PCR involved 60 Vbeta and 13 Jbeta primers. Assay: immunoSEQ multiplex PCR; the TCRdb copy retains only in-frame clones and omits some. The sample yields just over 150,000 clones, 70% to 85% seen once. Sequenced material: PBMCs. Source of these receptors: a woman aged 45 to 65 in good health and CMV-seropositive.

This chain links TRBV6-1 with TRBJ2-1; possibly TRBD1 for D (6 bases). Germline CDR1 is MNHNS and CDR2 is SASEGT. The CDR3 length is 14 residues. The germline V and J ends were trimmed by 1 base and 3 bases, with 7 bases remaining between them. Here the CDR3 DNA reads TGTGCCAGCAGTGAAGGGACAGTCTACAATGAGCAGTTCTTC. Translating it yields CASSEGTVYNEQFF.

The chain links TRBV6-5 to TRBJ2-7; TRBD2 might be the D (7 bases). CDR1 MNHEY and CDR2 SVGAGI come from the germline V gene. The CDR3 runs 14 residues. The V gene lost 6 bases and the J gene lost 0 bases, with 12 bases spanning the gap. CDR3 residues: CASRGGGSSYEQYF. CDR3 in DNA: TGTGCCAGCAGAGGGGGGGGGTCCTCCTACGAGCAGTACTTC.

This chain joins TRBV11-2 and TRBJ1-4; 11 positions agree with TRBD1. Germline V gene lookup returns CDR1 SGHAT and CDR2 FQNNGV. CDR3 length: 14 residues. After removal of 5 bases from V and 6 bases from J, the junction contained 2 bases not matched to a gene. CDR3 in DNA: TGTGCCAGCAGCCCGGGACAGGGGGATGAAAAACTGTTTTTT. Translation gives CASSPGQGDEKLFF.

The V call is TRBV5-1, the J call TRBJ2-1; D gene uncertain. Trimming cost V 5 bases and J 4 bases, with 10 bases left between them. The CDR3 contains 13 residues. CDR1 SGHRS and CDR2 YFSETQ come from the germline V gene. The chain's CDR3 is CASRSQVYNEQFF. CDR3 nucleotide sequence: TGCGCCAGCAGAAGTCAGGTGTACAATGAGCAGTTCTTC.

This clone has just one count. The gene calls are TRBV2 and TRBJ1-3; D ambiguous. The CDR3 has 14 residues. The V end lost 6 bases, the J end lost 0 bases, and 9 bases lay between the germline ends. The germline CDR1 and CDR2 sequences are SNHLY and FYNNEI. CDR3 region: CASSARNSGNTIYF. CDR3 nucleotide sequence: TGTGCCAGCAGCGCCAGGAACTCTGGAAACACCATATATTTT.

The chain has TRBV13 and TRBJ2-7; 8 nucleotides agree with TRBD1. The CDR3 covers 13 residues. Losses at the gene ends were 5 bases for V and 4 bases for J; bases not matched to a gene: 4. The V gene's germline CDR1 is PRHDT and CDR2 FYEKMQ (reference sequence). The CDR3, as DNA: TGTGCCAGCAGCGGCAGACAGGGGTACGAGCAGTACTTC. Its translation is CASSGRQGYEQYF.

The V and J genes are TRBV6-5 and TRBJ1-3; D call uncertain. Germline CDR1 and CDR2: MNHEY and SVGAGI. Trimming stripped 5 bases from V and 15 bases from J, with 14 bases between. CDR3 length equals 11 residues. The CDR3 DNA follows: TGTGCCAGCAGTCTGGGTCTTGAGGAATATTTT. This codes for CASSLGLEEYF.

This chain uses TRBV29-1 with TRBJ1-2, with D unresolved. Trimming cost V 5 bases and J 8 bases, with 15 bases left between them. Germline assignment: CDR1 SQVTM and CDR2 ANQGSEA. The CDR3 extends over 12 amino acids. CDR3: CSVLGVGGGYTF. DNA for the CDR3: TGCAGCGTTCTGGGCGTCGGTGGGGGCTACACCTTC.

The chain links TRBV19 to TRBJ2-7; weak D call: TRBD1 (6 bases). There are 13 residues in the CDR3. V shed 5 bases and J shed 2 bases, with 10 bases lying between them. In germline, CDR1 is LNHDA, CDR2 SQIVND (reference sequence). CDR3 DNA: TGTGCCAGTAGTCCCCGACAGGCCTACGAGCAGTACTTC. It is translated as CASSPRQAYEQYF.

This chain joins TRBV27 and TRBJ1-1; 9 bases align to TRBD1. Germline CDR1 reads MNHEY; CDR2 reads SMNVEV (reference sequence). V lost 2 bases and J lost 8; bases outside the gene matches: 3. CDR3 length equals 13 residues. The CDR3 spells CASSLNRGLEAFF. The CDR3 nucleotides read TGTGCCAGCAGTTTAAACAGGGGGCTCGAAGCTTTCTTT.

The chain combines TRBV6-5 with TRBJ2-2, with 9 bases aligning to TRBD2. The V gene end was trimmed by 4 bases and the J gene end by 3 bases; junction bases not matched to a gene: 6. The CDR3 runs to 16 residues. Germline lookup yields CDR1 MNHEY and CDR2 SVGAGI. The CDR3 nucleotides are TGTGCCAGCAGTTTTCAGCGGGGGGCCGACACCGGGGAGCTGTTTTTT. It encodes CASSFQRGADTGELFF.

The rearrangement joins TRBV9 to TRBJ1-2; TRBD1 might be the D (6 bases). Germline CDR1 is SGDLS and CDR2 is YYNGEE. The CDR3 sequence is 18 residues long. V was shortened by 0 bases and J by 4 bases, with 22 bases between the two germline ends. The CDR3 region has the DNA TGTGCCAGCAGCGTAGGGCGTGGGGGACACAGAAGTGGCTATGGCTACACCTTC. Protein sequence: CASSVGRGGHRSGYGYTF.

V gene TRBV7-3 combines with J gene TRBJ2-7, with TRBD2 matching over 13 bases. With 5 bases clipped from V and 5 bases from J, the junction kept 6 bases outside the gene matches. This CDR3 region has 15 residues. The germline gives CDR1 SGHTA, CDR2 FQGTGA. Here the CDR3 reads CASSHSGLAGDEQYF. The DNA for the CDR3 is TGTGCCAGCAGCCATTCCGGACTAGCGGGGGACGAGCAGTACTTC.

This chain links TRBV5-5 with TRBJ1-6; D gene unclear. The germline V gene encodes CDR1 SGHKS and CDR2 YYEKEE (reference sequence). CDR3 size: 15 residues. V was clipped by 2 bases and J by 2 bases, with 8 bases between them. CDR3 in DNA: TGTGCCAGCAGCTTTAGCGACACCTATAATTCACCCCTCCACTTT. Translated, it gives CASSFSDTYNSPLHF.

The rearrangement uses TRBV19 and TRBJ1-1, with 7 bases identical to TRBD1. Germline CDR1 and CDR2: LNHDA and SQIVND (reference sequence). The CDR3 runs 16 residues. V lost 0 bases to trimming and J lost 2 bases; unmatched junction nucleotides: 6. This CDR3 reads CASSIDSDRANTEAFF. CDR3 in DNA: TGTGCCAGTAGTATAGACTCCGACAGGGCCAACACTGAAGCTTTCTTT.

The gene calls are TRBV7-9 and TRBJ1-4, with D possibly matching TRBD1 (6 bases). Germline CDR1 reads SEHNR; CDR2 reads FQNEAQ (reference sequence). The V and J ends lost 4 bases and 11 bases respectively, with 8 bases between them. The CDR3 runs 11 residues. CDR3 coding DNA: TGTGCCAGCAGCTCAACAGGGAAACTGTTTTTT. Translation: CASSSTGKLFF.

This chain links TRBV5-5 with TRBJ1-1; TRBD1 aligns across 10 bases. Germline V gene sequence: CDR1 SGHKS, CDR2 YYEKEE (reference sequence). This CDR3 region has 14 residues. V was clipped by 0 bases and J by 9 bases; unmatched bases: 5. CDR3 protein: CASSLVPGQGKAFF. The CDR3 DNA follows: TGTGCCAGCAGCTTGGTGCCGGGACAGGGGAAAGCTTTCTTT.

The chain is built from TRBV5-6 and TRBJ2-2, with D maybe TRBD1 (6 bases). V was shortened by 4 bases and J by 6 bases, with 10 bases between the two germline ends. The length of the CDR3 is 13 residues. The V gene's germline CDR1 is SGHDT and CDR2 YYEEEE. In DNA, the CDR3 is TGTGCCAGCAGCAGTGACAGGCCCGGGGAGCTGTTTTTT. Its protein is CASSSDRPGELFF.

V and J are TRBV27 and TRBJ2-7, with D possibly matching TRBD1 (6 bases). This CDR3 spans 19 amino acids. Between the trimmed V and J ends, which lost 0 bases and 5 bases, there was a span of 26 bases. The germline V gene encodes CDR1 MNHEY and CDR2 SMNVEV (reference sequence). The CDR3 nucleotides are TGTGCCAGCAGTTTATCCAACCCGTTTCTCAGGATAGGGGGAAACGAGCAGTACTTC. This translates into CASSLSNPFLRIGGNEQYF.

This chain links TRBV7-9 with TRBJ1-3, with D perhaps TRBD1 (5 bases). The CDR3 extends over 15 amino acids. CDR1 is SEHNR and CDR2 is FQNEAQ in the germline V gene (reference sequence). Trimming took off 3 bases at V and 2 bases at J, with 11 bases between the two ends. The CDR3 coding sequence is TGTGCCAGCAGCTTCCTCACAGGTGCTGGAAACACCATATATTTT. This encodes CASSFLTGAGNTIYF.

This clone came up once. The CDR3 DNA is TGCGCCAGCCGGGAGCGGGGACGCACAGATACGCAGTATTTT. It translates to CASRERGRTDTQYF. The chain carries TRBV10-2 and TRBJ2-3; TRBD2 matches at 7 bases. Per germline, CDR1 WSHSY and CDR2 SAAADI. The CDR3 has 14 amino acids. Trimming took 8 bases from V and 1 from J; bases not matched to a gene: 6.

In its sample, this clone was seen once. The rearrangement links TRBV2 to TRBJ1-2; 9 bases align to TRBD1. V gave up 6 bases and J gave up 3 bases; unmatched junction bases: 2. The CDR3 is 13 residues long. In germline, CDR1 is SNHLY, CDR2 FYNNEI. The CDR3 sequence is CASRGQGDYGYTF. The CDR3 nucleotides read TGTGCCAGCAGGGGACAGGGCGACTATGGCTACACCTTC.

The rearrangement joins TRBV2 to TRBJ2-7; tentatively, D is TRBD1 (5 bases). CDR1 SNHLY and CDR2 FYNNEI come from the germline V gene. CDR3 length equals 14 residues. Trimming took 2 bases from V and 4 from J, leaving 12 bases between them. CDR3 residues: CASSEIYRLYEQYF. CDR3 nucleotides: TGTGCCAGCAGTGAAATATACAGGTTGTACGAGCAGTACTTC.

The chain employs TRBV28 and TRBJ1-2; tentative D call: TRBD1 (5 bases). V lost 6 bases and J 4 bases, leaving 12 bases between the germline ends. Germline V gene sequence: CDR1 MDHEN, CDR2 SYDVKM. The CDR3 sequence is 13 residues long. The CDR3 DNA reads TGTGCCAGCAGGGGAACAGGTATCTATGGCTACACCTTC. Its protein product is CASRGTGIYGYTF.

J is TRBJ2-4 and V is TRBV29-1; 7 positions match TRBD2. From germline, CDR1 is SQVTM and CDR2 ANQGSEA. The CDR3 contains 11 residues. The V segment lost 6 bases and the J segment 13 bases; nucleotides outside the gene matches: 9. DNA for the CDR3: TGCAGCGTGAGTAGGGAGGGGCAACAGTACTTC. Its translation is CSVSREGQQYF. The whole variable domain, remainder taken from reference TRBV29-1 and TRBJ2-4, is SAVISQKPSRDICQRGTSLTIQCQVDSQVTMMFWYRQQPGQSLTLIATANQGSEATYESGFVIDKFPISRPNLTFSTLTVSNMSPEDSSIYLCSVSREGQQYFGAGTRLSVL.

The chain has TRBV10-3 and TRBJ2-1, with 7 positions matching TRBD2. The V gene end was trimmed by 6 bases and the J gene end by 6 bases; junction bases not matched to a gene: 11. The CDR3 sequence is 15 residues long. The germline V gene has CDR1 ENHRY and CDR2 SYGVKD. The CDR3 region has the DNA TGTGCCATCAGAGAGCTAGCGGATGCCCCCAATGAGCAGTTCTTC. It is translated as CAIRELADAPNEQFF.

The J gene is TRBJ2-5, the V gene TRBV5-1; 7 positions match TRBD1. The assigned J gene may be wrong: the sequence end matches TRBJ2-7 better. The CDR3 has 18 amino acids. CDR1 is SGHRS, CDR2 YFSETQ, per germline. This CDR3 is CASSYTTNDRALSYEQYF. CDR3 nucleotide sequence: TGCGCCAGCAGCTATACTACCAACGACAGGGCCCTCTCCTACGAGCAGTACTTC.